The 7 T cell receptor beta chains reported below all come from one sample, sequenced in a study of blood T cell repertoires in COVID-19. TCRdb's table, derived via immunoSEQ multiplex PCR, lists solely in-frame clones and lacks some. The table shows about 180,000 clones, with 80% to 90% occurring only once. Material for sequencing was peripheral blood. The receptors shown here come from a human donor with active or convalescent COVID-19. The donor label of this sample is uncertain.

The V call is TRBV24-1, the J call TRBJ2-3; D is ambiguous. The germline gives CDR1 KGHDR, CDR2 SFDVKD. The CDR3 has 14 amino acids. The V end lost 5 bases, the J end lost 0 bases, and 8 bases lay between the germline ends. The CDR3 nucleotides read TGTGCCACCAGTGCCGGGTTTAGCACAGATACGCAGTATTTT. Amino acids: CATSAGFSTDTQYF.

This chain joins TRBV11-3 and TRBJ2-3; 7 bases align to TRBD2. Per germline, CDR1 SGHNT and CDR2 YENEEA. Trimming at V came to 8 bases and at J to 2 bases, leaving 7 bases not matched to a gene. The CDR3 sequence is 14 residues long. The CDR3: CASAGDAHTDTQYF. The CDR3 DNA is TGTGCCAGCGCGGGGGATGCTCACACAGATACGCAGTATTTT.

The chain is built from TRBV3-1 (or the pseudogene TRBV3-2) and TRBJ1-1; D is unclear. The CDR3 runs 15 residues. With 1 base removed from V and 0 bases from J, the gap between germline ends came to 9 bases. Germline CDR1 is LGHDT and CDR2 is YNNKEL (reference sequence). Here the CDR3 reads CASSQGRRVNTEAFF. Here the CDR3 DNA reads TGTGCCAGCAGCCAAGGGCGACGGGTGAACACTGAAGCTTTCTTT.

The V call is TRBV5-1, the J call TRBJ2-1, with D possibly TRBD2 on 5 matching bases. V was cut by 3 bases and J by 8 bases, with 15 bases left in between. The CDR3 contains 14 residues. Germline V gene data show CDR1 as SGHRS and CDR2 as YFSETQ. DNA of the CDR3: TGCGCCAGCAGCTCAACAGCAGCAGCGGATGAGCAGTTCTTC. Its protein product is CASSSTAAADEQFF.

In DNA form, the CDR3 reads TGTGCCAGCAGCGTTGCGATGGATGAAAAACTGTTTTTT. This codes for CASSVAMDEKLFF. The chain uses TRBV5-6 and TRBJ1-4; unclear D gene. The germline V and J ends were trimmed by 4 bases and 6 bases, with 10 bases remaining between them. The V gene's germline CDR1 is SGHDT and CDR2 YYEEEE. This CDR3 is 13 amino acids long.

The chain couples TRBV9 to TRBJ2-3; D is possibly TRBD2 (6 bases). Germline values: CDR1 SGDLS, CDR2 YYNGEE. The CDR3 extends over 15 amino acids. V was clipped by 6 bases and J by 0 bases, with 14 bases between them. DNA for the CDR3: TGTGCCAGCAATCCCCTTGGGGGGAGCACAGATACGCAGTATTTT. Its protein product is CASNPLGGSTDTQYF. Based on the CDR3 plus reference TRBV9 and TRBJ2-3, the full variable domain is DSGVTQTPKHLITATGQRVTLRCSPRSGDLSVYWYQQSLDQGLQFLIQYYNGEERAKGNILERFSAQQFPDLHSELNLSSLELGDSALYFCASNPLGGSTDTQYFGPGTRLTVL.

This clone has only a few counts. The V gene is TRBV7-3, the J gene TRBJ2-2, with TRBD2 identical over 8 bases. This CDR3 has 16 amino acids. V trimming: 1 base; J trimming: 5 bases; junction bases outside the gene matches: 6. CDR1 and CDR2 (germline): SGHTA, FQGTGA. The CDR3 loop reads CASSLSGPSGTGELFF. For the CDR3, the DNA is TGTGCCAGCAGCTTAAGTGGGCCTAGCGGGACCGGGGAGCTGTTTTTT.